The 10 T cell receptor beta chains below were found in one sample sequenced in a study of CD8+ T cells in alopecia areata. RNA extraction and reverse transcription yielded cDNA as sequencing template. The assay was immunoSEQ multiplex PCR, and TCRdb's table has in-frame clones only and misses some. Of 110,000 to 150,000 clones in the sample, about three fifths were seen once. Specimen: CD4+ T cells sorted from blood, collected at week 0. All receptors derive from a human donor with alopecia areata.

This chain uses TRBV15 with TRBJ2-5; 8 positions match TRBD1. The V segment lost 7 bases and the J segment 5 bases; nucleotides outside the gene matches: 9. The CDR3 consists of 14 residues. The germline V gene has CDR1 LNHNV and CDR2 YYDKDF (reference sequence). CDR3 in DNA: TGTGCCACCAATACGCCAGGGGGCCACGAGACCCAGTACTTC. Protein: CATNTPGGHETQYF.

The chain links TRBV5-1 to TRBJ1-6, with D unresolved. The CDR3 length is 14 residues. Germline loops: CDR1 SGHRS, CDR2 YFSETQ. V lost 0 bases, J lost 7 bases, and 8 bases lay in between. The CDR3 spells CASSLVQQNSPLHF. CDR3 DNA sequence: TGCGCCAGCAGCTTGGTACAGCAGAATTCACCCCTCCACTTT. Full variable domain (outside the CDR3, taken from reference TRBV5-1 and TRBJ1-6): KAGVTQTPRYLIKTRGQQVTLSCSPISGHRSVSWYQQTPGQGLQFLFEYFSETQRNKGNFPGRFSGRQFSNSRSEMNVSTLELGDSALYLCASSLVQQNSPLHFGNGTRLTVT.

In its sample, this clone was seen many times. The chain carries TRBV27 and TRBJ1-2; 9 nucleotides line up with TRBD1. The CDR3 contains 14 residues. Germline CDR1 reads MNHEY; CDR2 reads SMNVEV (reference sequence). V trimming: 4 bases; J trimming: 8 bases; junction bases outside the gene matches: 8. As DNA, the CDR3 is TGTGCCAGCAGTTCCCTCCGGGACAGGGCAGGCTACACCTTC. It translates to CASSSLRDRAGYTF.

J is TRBJ2-3 and V is TRBV30; D may be TRBD1 (5 bases). The V gene's germline CDR1 is GTSNPN and CDR2 SVGIG (reference sequence). Trimming removed 2 bases at V and 5 bases at J, with 20 bases between. The CDR3 is 16 residues long. CDR3 DNA sequence: TGTGCCTGGAGTCGATTGCCTGAAAGGCAGGGAGATACGCAGTATTTT. This sequence encodes CAWSRLPERQGDTQYF.

This clone was counted between two and nine times. The rearrangement links TRBV11-2 to TRBJ2-6, with D unresolved. Germline V gene sequence: CDR1 SGHAT, CDR2 FQNNGV. CDR3 length equals 13 residues. The V end was cut by 6 bases, the J end by 1 base, with 4 bases between. CDR3 sequence: CASSESGANVLTF. The CDR3, as DNA: TGTGCCAGCAGTGAGTCTGGGGCCAACGTCCTGACTTTC.

This chain connects TRBV23-1 to TRBJ1-1; D gene unclear. TRBV23-1 is noted as an ORF with a role that remains uncertain. V was shortened by 4 bases and J by 1 base, with 4 bases between the two germline ends. There are 12 residues in the CDR3. The CDR3 protein is CASSRKNTEAFF. The CDR3 nucleotides read TGCGCCAGCAGTCGGAAGAACACTGAAGCTTTCTTT.

J is TRBJ2-7 and V is TRBV30, with unresolved D. V lost 2 bases and J 4 bases, leaving 6 bases between the germline ends. The CDR3 is 11 residues long. The V gene's germline CDR1 is GTSNPN and CDR2 SVGIG (reference sequence). The CDR3 DNA reads as TGTGCCTGGAGTAAGTCTTACGAGCAGTACTTC. It yields the protein CAWSKSYEQYF.

In this sample, this clone turned up once. The chain links TRBV4-1 to TRBJ1-5; tentatively, D is TRBD1 (5 bases). The CDR3 length is 13 residues. Trimming stripped 4 bases from V and 9 bases from J, with 13 bases between. Germline V gives CDR1 MGHRA, CDR2 YSYEKL. The CDR3: CASSPRQGGPQHF. The CDR3 DNA sequence: TGCGCCAGCAGCCCCCGGCAGGGTGGGCCCCAGCATTTT.

This clone has a handful of counts. The chain has TRBV29-1 and TRBJ2-3; 7 positions match TRBD1. The CDR3 consists of 12 residues. V dropped 1 base and J dropped 7; count of bases not matched to a gene: 2. Germline V gives CDR1 SQVTM, CDR2 ANQGSEA. The chain's CDR3 is CSVEAGGYTQYF. As DNA, the CDR3 is TGCAGCGTTGAAGCAGGGGGATATACGCAGTATTTT.

The chain recombines TRBV15 with TRBJ2-5, with D unresolved. The CDR3 totals 13 residues. Trimming pared 3 bases from V and 2 bases from J, leaving 7 bases between. CDR1 is LNHNV and CDR2 is YYDKDF in the germline V gene (reference sequence). The CDR3 region is CATSRAQQETQYF. The CDR3 DNA is TGTGCCACCAGCAGGGCTCAGCAAGAGACCCAGTACTTC.